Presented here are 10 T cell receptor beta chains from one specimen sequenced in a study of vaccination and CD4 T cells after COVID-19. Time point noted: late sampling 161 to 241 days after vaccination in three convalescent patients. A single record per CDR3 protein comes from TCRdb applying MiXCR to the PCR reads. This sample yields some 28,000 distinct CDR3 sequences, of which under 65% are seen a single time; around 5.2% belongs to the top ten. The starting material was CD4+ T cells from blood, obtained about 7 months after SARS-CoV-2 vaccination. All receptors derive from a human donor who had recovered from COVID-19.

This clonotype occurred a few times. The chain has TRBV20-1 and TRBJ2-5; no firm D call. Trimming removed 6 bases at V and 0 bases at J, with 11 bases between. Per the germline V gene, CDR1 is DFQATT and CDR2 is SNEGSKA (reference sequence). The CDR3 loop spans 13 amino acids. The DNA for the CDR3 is TGCAGTGCGACGCGGAACTACCAAGAGACCCAGTACTTC. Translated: CSATRNYQETQYF.

In DNA, the CDR3 is TGTGCCAGCACGGGGGGCACTGAAGCTTTCTTT. Encoded protein: CASTGGTEAFF. This rearrangement joins TRBV28 to TRBJ1-1; D may be TRBD1 (5 bases). V lost 7 bases to trimming and J lost 4 bases, with 7 bases between them. CDR1 and CDR2 from the germline V gene are MDHEN and SYDVKM. The CDR3 loop spans 11 amino acids.

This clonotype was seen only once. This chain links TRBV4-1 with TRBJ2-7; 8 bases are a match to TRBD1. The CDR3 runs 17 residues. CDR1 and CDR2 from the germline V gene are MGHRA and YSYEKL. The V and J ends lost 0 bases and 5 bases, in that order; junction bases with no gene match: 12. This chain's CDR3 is CASSQEIGQGGSHEQYF. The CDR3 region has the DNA TGCGCCAGCAGCCAAGAAATTGGACAGGGCGGCAGCCACGAGCAGTACTTC.

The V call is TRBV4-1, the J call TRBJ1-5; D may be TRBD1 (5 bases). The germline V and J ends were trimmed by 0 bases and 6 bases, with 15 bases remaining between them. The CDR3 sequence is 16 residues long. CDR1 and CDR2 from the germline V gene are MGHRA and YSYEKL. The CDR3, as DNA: TGCGCCAGCAGCCAAGAAAGGGACGCCCTCCCTCAGCCCCAGCATTTT. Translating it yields CASSQERDALPQPQHF.

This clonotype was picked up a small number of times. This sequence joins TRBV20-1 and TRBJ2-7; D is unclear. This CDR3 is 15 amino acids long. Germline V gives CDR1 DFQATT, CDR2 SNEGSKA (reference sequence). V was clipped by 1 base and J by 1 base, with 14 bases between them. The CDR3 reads CSARGTLENSYEQYF. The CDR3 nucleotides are TGCAGTGCTAGAGGTACTCTAGAAAATTCCTACGAGCAGTACTTC.

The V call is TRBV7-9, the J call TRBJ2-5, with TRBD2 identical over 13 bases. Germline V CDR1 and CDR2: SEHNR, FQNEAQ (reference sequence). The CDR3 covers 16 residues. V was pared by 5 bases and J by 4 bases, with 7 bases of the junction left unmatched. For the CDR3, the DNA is TGTGCCAGCAGCCCGGGACTAGCGGGAAGTATAGAGACCCAGTACTTC. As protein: CASSPGLAGSIETQYF.

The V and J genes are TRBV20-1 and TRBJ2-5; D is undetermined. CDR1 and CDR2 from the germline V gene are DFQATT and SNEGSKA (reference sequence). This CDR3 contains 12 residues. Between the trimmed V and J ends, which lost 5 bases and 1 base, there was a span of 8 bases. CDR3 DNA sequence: TGCAGTGCTGAGGTAGTCCAAGAGACCCAGTACTTC. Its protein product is CSAEVVQETQYF.

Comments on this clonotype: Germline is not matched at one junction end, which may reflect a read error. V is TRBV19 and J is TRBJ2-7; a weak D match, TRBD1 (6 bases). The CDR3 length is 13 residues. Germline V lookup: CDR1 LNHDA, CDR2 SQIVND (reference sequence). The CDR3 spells CASSTEGGPPSNF. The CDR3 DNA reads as TGTGCCAGTAGTACGGAAGGGGGACCCCCATCCAACTTC.

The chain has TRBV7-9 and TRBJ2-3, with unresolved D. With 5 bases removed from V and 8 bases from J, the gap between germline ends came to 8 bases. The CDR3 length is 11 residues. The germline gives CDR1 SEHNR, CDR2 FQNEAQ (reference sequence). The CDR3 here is CASSEYATQYF. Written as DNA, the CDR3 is TGTGCCAGCAGCGAGTATGCTACGCAGTATTTT.

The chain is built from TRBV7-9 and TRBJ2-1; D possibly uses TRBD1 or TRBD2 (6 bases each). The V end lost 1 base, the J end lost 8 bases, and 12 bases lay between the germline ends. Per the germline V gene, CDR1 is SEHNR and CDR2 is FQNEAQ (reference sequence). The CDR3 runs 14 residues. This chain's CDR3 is CASSLEGGGHEQFF. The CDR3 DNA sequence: TGTGCCAGCAGCTTAGAGGGGGGTGGGCATGAGCAGTTCTTC. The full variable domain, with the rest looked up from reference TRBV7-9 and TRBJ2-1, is DTGVSQNPRHKITKRGQNVTFRCDPISEHNRLYWYRQTLGQGPEFLTYFQNEAQLEKSRLLSDRFSAERPKGSFSTLEIQRTEQGDSAMYLCASSLEGGGHEQFFGPGTRLTVL.